This T cell receptor (beta chain) came from a study of siplizumab effects on memory and regulatory T cells. General observations from the study: Mappable alloreactive CD4+ clones came from Treg cells 60% to 80% of the time on average with siplizumab, against 25% to 30% in controls.

Coculture of the mixed lymphocyte reaction cells took place at 37 degrees C and lasted six to seven days. Responder PBMCs received a CFSE label and stimulator PBMCs a Violet Dye label, and the cells were mixed 1:1. This clone was found a few times. Its matching antigen is unknown. Measured with immunoSEQ multiplex PCR; TCRdb has only the in-frame clones, and not every one. The sample consists of some 5,000 clones, 45% to 55% of them appearing once. In germline, CDR1 is SEHNR, CDR2 FQNEAQ (reference sequence). This CDR3 spans 16 amino acids. Trimming took 7 bases from V and 2 from J; bases not matched to a gene: 12.

The sequencing sample was made of CFSE-low (dividing) CD8+ T cells sorted from an allogeneic mixed lymphocyte reaction. This sequence originates from a human donor in good health; the cells came from an allogeneic mixed lymphocyte reaction. Some clones in this sample may be carry-over from other donors' samples. The genes are TRBV7-9 and TRBJ2-7; 9 bases fit TRBD1. The CDR3 is CASNYRDRDSPYEQYF. The CDR3 DNA reads TGTGCCAGCAACTACCGGGACAGGGATTCCCCCTACGAGCAGTACTTC.